This TCR beta chain was retrieved from a study of Tregs in tolerant kidney transplant recipients. Thawed PBMCs were FACS-sorted into unstimulated CD4+CD25+CD127- regulatory T cells, CD4+CD25- non-regulatory cells, CD4 and CD8 cells. In the case of this clone: The same CDR3 arises from other DNA sequences in this sample as well.

The repertoire was sequenced with immunoSEQ multiplex PCR; TCRdb's copy has only in-frame clones and lacks some. The table lists 110,000 or so clones, approximately 90% of them singletons, with over 0.5% in the top ten. This CDR3 comprises 13 residues. The germline V gene encodes CDR1 SGHAT and CDR2 FQNNGV. V lost 6 bases and J lost 5; bases outside the gene matches: 5. V gene TRBV11-2 combines with J gene TRBJ2-5; TRBD1 aligns across 8 bases. The clonotype was recovered from a human donor in good health. Input material: CD4+ T cells from blood. CDR3 in DNA: TGTGCCAGCAGTCCAGACAGGGGTGAGACCCAGTACTTC. It specifies CASSPDRGETQYF.